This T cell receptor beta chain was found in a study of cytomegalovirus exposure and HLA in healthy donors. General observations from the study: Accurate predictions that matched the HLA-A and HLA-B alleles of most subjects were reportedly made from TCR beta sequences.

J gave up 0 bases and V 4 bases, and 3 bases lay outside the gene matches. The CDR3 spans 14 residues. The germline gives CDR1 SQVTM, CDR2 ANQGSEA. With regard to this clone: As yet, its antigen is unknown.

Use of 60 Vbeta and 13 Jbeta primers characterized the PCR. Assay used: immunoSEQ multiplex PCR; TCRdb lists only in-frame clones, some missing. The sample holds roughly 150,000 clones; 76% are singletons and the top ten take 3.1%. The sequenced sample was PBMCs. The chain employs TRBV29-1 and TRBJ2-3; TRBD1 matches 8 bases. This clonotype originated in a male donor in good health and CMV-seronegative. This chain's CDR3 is CSVARDRSTDTQYF. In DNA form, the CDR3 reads TGCAGCGTTGCCCGGGACAGGAGCACAGATACGCAGTATTTT.